These 21 T cell receptor beta chains were all obtained from the same sample, sequenced in a study of cytomegalovirus exposure and HLA in healthy donors. PCR employed 60 Vbeta and 13 Jbeta primers. Sequenced by immunoSEQ multiplex PCR; TCRdb stores in-frame clones only, minus some. The sample has 150,000 or so clones; about four fifths are singletons. Source material: PBMCs. The receptors shown here come from a woman aged 18-35 years in good health and CMV-seropositive.

The chain couples TRBV7-2 to TRBJ2-7; TRBD2 matches at 9 bases. The V gene's germline CDR1 is SGHTA and CDR2 FQGNSA. This CDR3 region has 17 residues. J was trimmed by 2 bases and V by 0 bases; bases with no gene match: 8. The CDR3 nucleotides are TGTGCCAGCAGCTTAGCGGCTAGCGGGGATGGGGCCTACGAGCAGTACTTC. Its translation is CASSLAASGDGAYEQYF.

The V and J genes are TRBV2 and TRBJ2-1; D not resolved. The CDR3 covers 11 residues. In germline, CDR1 is SNHLY, CDR2 FYNNEI. With 6 bases removed from V and 5 bases from J, the gap between germline ends came to 5 bases. CDR3 amino acids: CASRRDNEQFF. The DNA of the CDR3 is TGTGCCAGCAGAAGAGACAATGAGCAGTTCTTC.

J is TRBJ1-6 and V is TRBV30, with 10 nucleotides matching TRBD1. Germline CDR1 and CDR2: GTSNPN and SVGIG (reference sequence). Trimming removed 4 bases from V and 11 bases from J; junction bases left unmatched: 8. CDR3 size: 14 residues. CDR3 in DNA: TGTGCCTGGATAAACGGCGGGACAGGGGCACCCCTCCACTTT. Translated: CAWINGGTGAPLHF.

The V call is TRBV9, the J call TRBJ2-7; D may be TRBD2 (6 bases). The CDR3 extends over 14 amino acids. Trimming took off 0 bases at V and 0 bases at J, with 7 bases between the two ends. Germline V gene lookup returns CDR1 SGDLS and CDR2 YYNGEE. Written as DNA, the CDR3 is TGTGCCAGCAGCGTAGGGGGGGACTCCTACGAGCAGTACTTC. Translating gives CASSVGGDSYEQYF.

The rearrangement uses TRBV7-8 and TRBJ2-3; TRBD2 aligns across 8 bases. The germline gives CDR1 SGHVS, CDR2 FQNEAQ. The CDR3 runs to 14 residues. The J segment lost 4 bases and the V segment lost 4 bases, leaving 4 bases of the junction unmatched. The DNA of the CDR3 is TGTGCCAGCAGCTCAGGACTAGCAGCAGATACGCAGTATTTT. It yields the protein CASSSGLAADTQYF.

V and J are TRBV5-6 and TRBJ1-2; 8 bases match TRBD1. CDR1 is SGHDT and CDR2 is YYEEEE in the germline V gene. This CDR3 is 14 amino acids long. V lost 3 bases to trimming and J lost 3 bases; unmatched junction nucleotides: 4. The CDR3 sequence is CASSSTGGYYGYTF. CDR3 nucleotides: TGTGCCAGCAGCTCTACAGGGGGATACTATGGCTACACCTTC.

The chain links TRBV7-6 to TRBJ1-6; tentatively, D is TRBD1 (6 bases). Trimming pared 0 bases from V and 10 bases from J, leaving 16 bases between. From germline, CDR1 is SGHVS and CDR2 FNYEAQ. This CDR3 comprises 16 residues. CDR3 in amino acids: CASSLALGPQGSPLHF. CDR3 nucleotides: TGTGCCAGCAGCTTAGCTCTTGGTCCCCAGGGGTCACCCCTCCACTTT.

This clone was found a few times. This rearrangement joins TRBV6-5 to TRBJ2-1; the match to TRBD1 covers 9 bases. CDR1 and CDR2 from the germline V gene are MNHEY and SVGAGI. The CDR3 totals 14 residues. V shed 4 bases, J shed 11 bases, and the junction held 9 bases outside the gene matches. In nucleotides, the CDR3 is TGTGCCAGCAGTTCCGATCGGGGACAGGGTAAGCAGTTCTTC. Protein sequence: CASSSDRGQGKQFF.

This sequence joins TRBV9 and TRBJ2-1; D is undetermined. V was pared by 6 bases and J by 2 bases, with 15 bases between. The CDR3 is made up of 15 amino acids. The germline V gene encodes CDR1 SGDLS and CDR2 YYNGEE. CDR3 DNA sequence: TGTGCCAGCACCCTAAGCCTTTCTACCTACAATGAGCAGTTCTTC. This gives the protein CASTLSLSTYNEQFF.

As for this clone: The sample has other DNA sequences that encode this CDR3 too. This rearrangement joins TRBV19 to TRBJ1-2, with 8 nucleotides matching TRBD1. Per germline, CDR1 LNHDA and CDR2 SQIVND (reference sequence). The CDR3 is made up of 13 amino acids. V dropped 6 bases and J dropped 6; count of bases not matched to a gene: 6. The CDR3 DNA is TGTGCCAGTAGCCCGGACAGGGTTGATGGCTACACCTTC. Its protein is CASSPDRVDGYTF.

This chain connects TRBV7-6 to TRBJ2-2; TRBD2 matches at 8 bases. From germline, CDR1 is SGHVS and CDR2 FNYEAQ. Trimming at V came to 5 bases and at J to 1 base, leaving 6 bases not matched to a gene. The CDR3 is 16 residues long. The CDR3 is CASSQWLAGNTGELFF. CDR3 coding DNA: TGTGCCAGCAGCCAGTGGCTAGCGGGGAACACCGGGGAGCTGTTTTTT.

The chain links TRBV4-3 to TRBJ1-1; TRBD1 matches at 10 bases. The length of the CDR3 is 15 residues. J was trimmed by 4 bases and V by 2 bases; bases with no gene match: 4. CDR1 is LGHNA, CDR2 YSLEER, per germline. CDR3: CASSQTWTGGTEAFF. The CDR3, as DNA: TGCGCCAGCAGCCAAACTTGGACAGGGGGCACTGAAGCTTTCTTT.

This sequence joins TRBV4-1 and TRBJ2-5; weak D call: TRBD1 (6 bases). CDR1 and CDR2 (germline): MGHRA, YSYEKL. The CDR3 length is 11 residues. Trimming cost V 3 bases and J 11 bases, with 10 bases left between them. CDR3: CASSQGTSQYF. The CDR3 nucleotides read TGCGCCAGCAGCCAGGGGACATCACAGTACTTC.

The chain has TRBV28 and TRBJ2-7; no firm D call. Germline-derived CDR1 and CDR2 are MDHEN and SYDVKM. Deletions cut 1 base from V and 2 bases from J, with 21 bases between. CDR3 length equals 18 residues. The CDR3 sequence is CASSLSGLWVESTYEQYF. The CDR3 region has the DNA TGTGCCAGCAGTTTATCCGGCTTGTGGGTGGAGAGCACCTACGAGCAGTACTTC.

The rearrangement joins TRBV5-1 to TRBJ2-5, with D tentatively TRBD1 (6 bases). Trimming removed 3 bases at V and 2 bases at J, with 14 bases between. CDR3 length equals 15 residues. CDR1 and CDR2 from the germline V gene are SGHRS and YFSETQ. The CDR3 coding sequence is TGCGCCAGCAGCTCCGGGACACACCAACAAGAGACCCAGTACTTC. It encodes CASSSGTHQQETQYF.

The chain employs TRBV2 and TRBJ1-4; the D gene is possibly TRBD1 (5 bases). CDR3 length: 14 residues. CDR1 is SNHLY, CDR2 FYNNEI, per germline. Trimming took 0 bases from V and 8 from J, leaving 10 bases between them. CDR3 DNA: TGTGCCAGCAGTGAAGCGCTCGGGGGGGAAAAACTGTTTTTT. Translation gives CASSEALGGEKLFF.

The genes are TRBV2 and TRBJ2-2; the D gene is possibly TRBD1 (5 bases). Trimming took off 4 bases at V and 5 bases at J, with 14 bases between the two ends. Germline V CDR1 and CDR2: SNHLY, FYNNEI. The length of the CDR3 is 15 residues. As DNA, the CDR3 is TGTGCCAGCAGTGCTACCCAGGGCCGTACCGGGGAGCTGTTTTTT. Translated: CASSATQGRTGELFF.

The chain recombines TRBV5-1 with TRBJ1-4, with unresolved D. V was cut by 0 bases and J by 0 bases, with 6 bases left in between. This CDR3 contains 15 residues. In germline, CDR1 is SGHRS, CDR2 YFSETQ. CDR3 loop: CASSLGQTTNEKLFF. The CDR3 region has the DNA TGCGCCAGCAGCTTGGGACAAACAACTAATGAAAAACTGTTTTTT.

The chain employs TRBV7-2 and TRBJ1-1, with D uncertain. Germline CDR1 reads SGHTA; CDR2 reads FQGNSA. The V end was cut by 0 bases, the J end by 0 bases, with 8 bases between. This CDR3 has 15 residues. CDR3 nucleotide sequence: TGTGCCAGCAGCTTAGCCGTCAGTATGAACACTGAAGCTTTCTTT. Its translation is CASSLAVSMNTEAFF.

The chain combines TRBV6-6 with TRBJ1-3, with TRBD1 as a possible D gene (6 bases). The germline gives CDR1 MNHNY, CDR2 SVGAGI (reference sequence). This CDR3 is built from 14 residues. V dropped 9 bases and J dropped 0 bases, with 12 bases sitting between them. CDR3 sequence reads: CASSDRPSGNTIYF. As DNA, the CDR3 is TGTGCCAGTAGTGACAGGCCCTCTGGAAACACCATATATTTT.

Here the CDR3 reads CASSSITGAHGNTIYF. CDR3 sequence (DNA): TGTGCCAGCAGCTCAATCACAGGGGCTCATGGAAACACCATATATTTT. The gene calls are TRBV11-2 and TRBJ1-3, with TRBD1 identical over 7 bases. CDR1 is SGHAT, CDR2 FQNNGV, per germline. With V trimmed by 4 bases and J by 3 bases, 9 bases remained unmatched. The CDR3 contains 16 residues.